One sample yielded the 2 T cell receptor beta chains listed below, sequenced in a study of cytomegalovirus exposure and HLA in healthy donors. The PCR ran on 60 Vbeta and 13 Jbeta primers. Sequencing used immunoSEQ multiplex PCR; TCRdb keeps in-frame clones, though not all of them. The table has roughly 130,000 clones, about 72% seen once. Sequenced sample: PBMCs. The receptors come from a man aged 30 to 39 in good health and CMV-seropositive.

This chain joins TRBV10-3 and TRBJ2-2; possibly TRBD1 for D (5 bases). Deletions cut 10 bases from V and 7 bases from J, with 13 bases between. The length of the CDR3 is 12 residues. In germline, CDR1 is ENHRY, CDR2 SYGVKD. Here the CDR3 reads CATSGSDGELFF. CDR3 coding DNA: TGTGCCACCTCAGGGTCTGACGGGGAGCTGTTTTTT.

For the CDR3, the DNA is TGTGCCAGCAGCTTACGAGGAGAGACCCAGTACTTC. Protein sequence: CASSLRGETQYF. The rearrangement uses TRBV11-2 and TRBJ2-5; no clear D gene. This CDR3 spans 12 amino acids. The germline gives CDR1 SGHAT, CDR2 FQNNGV. V was clipped by 2 bases and J by 4 bases, with 5 bases between them.